This TCR beta chain is from a study of cytomegalovirus exposure and HLA in healthy donors. This PCR relied on a set of 60 Vbeta primers and 13 Jbeta primers. Only in-frame clones appear in the TCRdb table, and some are missing; sequencing was by immunoSEQ multiplex PCR. The table has under 200,000 clones, roughly 80% seen once. V lost 3 bases, J lost 1 base, and 10 bases lay in between. CDR1 SGHAT and CDR2 FQDESV come from the germline V gene (reference sequence). This CDR3 comprises 14 residues. This clonotype was obtained from a woman aged 25-40 years in good health and CMV-seropositive. Sequenced material: PBMCs. The chain joins TRBV11-1 to TRBJ2-7; TRBD2 might be the D (5 bases). The CDR3 DNA reads as TGTGCCAGCAGCTTGAGAGGGAAATCCTACGAGCAGTACTTC. Protein sequence: CASSLRGKSYEQYF. Looking up the rest from reference TRBV11-1 and TRBJ2-7 gives the full variable domain: EAEVAQSPRYKITEKSQAVAFWCDPISGHATLYWYRQILGQGPELLVQFQDESVVDDSQLPKDRFSAERLKGVDSTLKIQPAELGDSAMYLCASSLRGKSYEQYFGPGTRLTVT.